This T cell receptor (beta chain) was sequenced during a study of blood T cell repertoires in COVID-19 (dated by TCRdb to 2020 to 2021). Study-wide context: Samples covering the acute and convalescent phases of COVID-19 were provided by collaborators in the United States, Italy and Spain. The material from the prospective study consisted of cDNA or gDNA derived from T cells, B-cell-depleted T cells, or PBMCs. Where available, HLA class I and class II types were obtained from metadata supplied by the sample provider rather than from assay-based typing. The samples were drawn from the first 160 participants of the ongoing ImmuneRACE study and from more than 1,000 subjects provided by 6 global collaborators. Deeply sampled blood TCRbeta repertoires from subjects exposed to, actively infected with, or recovered from COVID-19 were included in the dataset. A de-identified subject ID, COVID-19 status, age in years and sex were almost always included in the sample metadata. The repertoires were made available in a free public database intended to serve as a resource for research on the immune response to SARS-CoV-2.

Points on this clone: No antigen is known for it. There are no base qualities to consult, and no much larger clone falls within one base.

Study-wide conclusions, independent of this receptor: How much clinical and demographic metadata was included differed by source and by participant, and the metadata was provided uncurated.

The immunoSEQ Assay, a bias-controlled multiplex PCR, was used to amplify TCRbeta CDR3 regions from genomic DNA. In the source study's methods: The number of nucleated cells in each sample was estimated from the amplification of reference gene primers within the assay. To quantify the absolute abundance of each unique TCRbeta CDR3 rearrangement, sequence reads were collapsed and filtered. Productive Simpson clonality was computed per sample as the square root of Simpson's diversity index over productive rearrangements. TCRdb provides this immuneACCESS table in a form limited to in-frame rearrangements. Some clones are lacking; in checked studies, under half of them reflect an unresolved V gene, and why the rest are absent is not known. The V and J calls and the clone size are those of that table, but D and trimming were determined from the DNA. Here the sample has some 51,000 clones; 80% to 95% occur a single time. The ten largest clonotypes hold roughly an eighth of the sample.

Each collaborating institution followed its own protocols to collect whole blood in K2EDTA tubes. For TCRbeta analysis, collaborators shipped samples in one of three forms: frozen whole blood, isolated PBMCs, or DNA extracted from either of those sample types. From cysteine to phenylalanine, the CDR3 is 14 amino acids long. Only CDR3 DNA remains: 42 bases, in frame from the first base. Relative to germline, V is missing 3 bases and J is missing 4 bases, with 6 bases of the junction outside any gene match. The germline V gene yields SGHRS for CDR1 and YFSETQ for CDR2. Rearrangement joined TRBV5-1 to TRBJ1-2, and TRBD1 aligns with 7 junction nucleotides. The receptor was derived from a human donor with active COVID-19. The donor label of this sample is uncertain. The sample was peripheral blood. This receptor has the CDR3 CASSSLTGTYGYTF. The nucleotide sequence reads as follows: TGCGCCAGCAGCTCCTTGACAGGGACCTATGGCTACACCTTC.